The T cell receptor (beta chain) described here comes from a study of response to subunit inactivated influenza vaccine listed by TCRdb under 2018. Notes on the research overall: Deep quantitative profiling of the T cell receptor repertoire was used in the study to follow responses to a trivalent subunit inactivated influenza vaccine. Overall results and qualifications from the work: The authors proposed that each seasonal influenza vaccination may bring in only a limited number of new T cells.

Library preparation was by RT-PCR. TCRdb lists the instrument as Illumina HiSeq 2500. TCRdb took the public reads, trimmed them with fastp at Q25, ran MiXCR for clone calling and kept in-frame beta chains. Under each unique CDR3 protein, matching rows form one entry showing the most common genes and DNA. In all, the sample holds hundreds of thousands of distinct CDR3 sequences, and about 25% of those were seen once. Together, the top ten hold approximately 2% of the sample. From cysteine to phenylalanine, the CDR3 is 12 amino acids long. Of the read, only the CDR3 DNA is kept; its 36 bases are in frame from base 1. The germline V gene supplies CDR1 SQVTM and CDR2 ANQGSEA. V gives up 4 bases and J gives up 0 bases, and the segment between their germline ends measures 6 bases. As to this clonotype: Its cognate antigen has yet to be identified. Per-nucleotide qualities are absent, and no much larger clonotype sits a single base away.

The TCR originated in a man aged 45-60 years who received an inactivated influenza vaccine. Donor details come from another sample of the same person, matched by shared clones. Source: CD4+ T cells sorted from PBMCs, taken 4 to 6 days after vaccination. The V and J segments used are TRBV29-1 and TRBJ1-1, with no confident D gene call. The CDR3 reads as follows: CSVGWLNTEAFF. The DNA reads TGCAGCGTTGGTTGGTTGAACACTGAAGCTTTCTTT.